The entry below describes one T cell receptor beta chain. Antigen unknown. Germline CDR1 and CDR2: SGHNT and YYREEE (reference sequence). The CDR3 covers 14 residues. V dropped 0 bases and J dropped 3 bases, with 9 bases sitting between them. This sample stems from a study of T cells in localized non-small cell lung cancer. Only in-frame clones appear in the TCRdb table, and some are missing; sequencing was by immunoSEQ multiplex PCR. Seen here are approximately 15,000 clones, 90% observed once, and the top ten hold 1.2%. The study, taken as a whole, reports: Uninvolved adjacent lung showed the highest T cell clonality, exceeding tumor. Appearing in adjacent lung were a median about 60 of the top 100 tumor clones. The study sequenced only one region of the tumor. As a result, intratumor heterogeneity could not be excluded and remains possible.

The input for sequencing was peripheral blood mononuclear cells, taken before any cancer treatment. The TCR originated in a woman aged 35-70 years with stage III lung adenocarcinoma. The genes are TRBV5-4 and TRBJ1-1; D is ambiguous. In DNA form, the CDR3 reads TGTGCCAGCAGCTTGGTGGATGGGGACACTGAAGCTTTCTTT. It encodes CASSLVDGDTEAFF.